Below, 4 T cell receptor beta chains from the same sample are listed, as sequenced in a study of early T cells in non-severe SARS-CoV-2 infection. One entry per CDR3 protein, called by TCRdb with MiXCR from the 5' RACE reads. Here the sample spans 27,000 or so distinct CDR3 sequences, roughly 4.4% being singletons. The sample taken for sequencing was whole blood. These receptors were collected from an adult who was a healthcare worker with PCR-confirmed SARS-CoV-2 infection or an uninfected control (not recorded which).

This clonotype was counted many times. This chain links TRBV14 with TRBJ1-4, with D hard to call. CDR3 size: 15 residues. V was pared by 1 base and J by 0 bases, with 6 bases between. The germline V gene has CDR1 SGHDN and CDR2 FVKESK. CDR3 in amino acids: CASSQVHTTNEKLFF. CDR3 coding DNA: TGTGCCAGCAGCCAAGTTCATACAACTAATGAAAAACTGTTTTTT. Full variable domain (outside the CDR3, taken from reference TRBV14 and TRBJ1-4): EAGVTQFPSHSVIEKGQTVTLRCDPISGHDNLYWYRRVMGKEIKFLLHFVKESKQDESGMPNNRFLAERTGGTYSTLKVQPAELEDSGVYFCASSQVHTTNEKLFFGSGTQLSVL.

This chain uses TRBV20-1 with TRBJ2-1; 7 nucleotides line up with TRBD2. With V trimmed by 5 bases and J by 5 bases, 15 bases remained unmatched. CDR1 and CDR2 from the germline V gene are DFQATT and SNEGSKA (reference sequence). The CDR3 covers 16 residues. The CDR3, as DNA: TGCAGTGCTCACCGTCAGGTGGGAGGGAAGGACAATGAGCAGTTCTTC. Translating gives CSAHRQVGGKDNEQFF.

The CDR3 region is CASSLDLTSGALEQYF. In nucleotides, the CDR3 is TGTGCCAGCAGCTTAGACCTCACGTCGGGAGCTCTCGAGCAGTACTTC. This chain links TRBV11-2 with TRBJ2-7; D might be TRBD2 (6 bases). Between the trimmed V and J ends, which lost 0 bases and 6 bases, there was a span of 18 bases. This CDR3 is 16 amino acids long. Germline CDR1 and CDR2: SGHAT and FQNNGV.

This clonotype has a count of ten or more. CDR3 residues: CASSQGDKNIQYF. DNA of the CDR3: TGTGCCAGCAGCCAAGGGGACAAAAACATTCAGTACTTC. The chain combines TRBV4-2 with TRBJ2-4; D is uncertain. Germline loops: CDR1 LGHNA, CDR2 YNFKEQ. The CDR3 totals 13 residues. Trimming left V 1 base short and J 3 bases short, with 4 bases between.